The source of this T cell receptor (beta chain) is a study of T cell responses to AZD1222 COVID-19 vaccine. Study results and caveats: Per reports, nearly half of all spike-specific TCRs target regions that are unmutated in variants. An increase in Spike-specific TCR breadth and depth was observed after two AZD1222 doses.

Sequencing was performed with immunoSEQ multiplex PCR; in TCRdb, only in-frame clones are kept and a portion is missing. Among some 190,000 clones listed, around nine tenths were seen once. CDR1 and CDR2 from the germline V gene are SGHKS and YYEKEE (reference sequence). The germline V and J ends were trimmed by 0 bases and 0 bases, with 10 bases remaining between them. The CDR3 extends over 16 amino acids. Comments on this clone: The antigen is unknown.

The chain joins TRBV5-5 to TRBJ1-5; D not certain. Material: peripheral blood, obtained 28 days after the second AZD1222 dose. This clonotype was sampled from an adult who received the AZD1222 COVID-19 vaccine. This chain's CDR3 is CASSLANWASNQPQHF. CDR3 sequence (DNA): TGTGCCAGCAGCTTGGCCAACTGGGCTAGCAATCAGCCCCAGCATTTT.